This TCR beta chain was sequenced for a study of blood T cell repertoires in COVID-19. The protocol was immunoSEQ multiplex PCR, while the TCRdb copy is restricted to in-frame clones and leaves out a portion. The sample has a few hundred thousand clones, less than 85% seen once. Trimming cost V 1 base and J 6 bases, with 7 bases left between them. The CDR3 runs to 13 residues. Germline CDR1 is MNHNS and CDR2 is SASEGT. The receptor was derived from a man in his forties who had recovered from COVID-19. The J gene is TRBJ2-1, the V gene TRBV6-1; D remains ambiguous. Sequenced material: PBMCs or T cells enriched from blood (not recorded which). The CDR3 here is CASSEVVRNEQFF. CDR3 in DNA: TGTGCCAGCAGTGAAGTGGTGCGCAATGAGCAGTTCTTC.